This is a list of T cell receptor beta chains from one sample in a study of cytotoxic CD8 clonotypes in ibrutinib-treated CLL. TCRdb's copy holds only in-frame clones and misses some; the assay was immunoSEQ multiplex PCR. The sample holds about 12,000 clones; 55% to 65% are singletons and the top ten take roughly 27%. The starting material was PBMCs, obtained before ibrutinib treatment. The receptors come from a human donor with chronic lymphocytic leukemia. The conserved cysteine and the conserved F or W are not part of the CDR3 here. Size is omitted from some rows. Given values are once, few, many or a class for expanded clones.

j_call v_call clone_size cdr3_aa
TRBJ2-3 TRBV7-3 NA ASSFRTSGGPLSTDTQY
TRBJ1-2 TRBV27 NA ASSLGTGGRRLGGYT
TRBJ2-7 TRBV19 NA ASSLGLAGSYEQY
TRBJ2-3 TRBV7-3 NA ASSLTPSGDYDTQY
TRBJ2-3 TRBV5-6 few ASSLRGSDTQY
TRBJ2-7 TRBV19 NA ASSIAGTGVYEQY
TRBJ2-5 TRBV29-1 NA SVSATLDWYQETQY
TRBJ2-7 TRBV28 NA ASSPPGLVTYEQY
TRBJ2-5 TRBV4-1 few ASGTVNQETQY
TRBJ1-3 TRBV7-8 few ASSYYSGNTIY
TRBJ2-7 TRBV6-1 few ASKGGGSKYEQY
TRBJ2-2 TRBV9 few ASSQGTGELF
TRBJ1-6 TRBV27 NA ARGGWDSPLH
TRBJ1-2 TRBV30 few AWTRDSLYGYT
TRBJ1-5 TRBV28 NA ASRTQGRYQPQH
TRBJ1-5 TRBV30 NA AWSGYRNPPYSNQPQH
TRBJ2-5 TRBV18 few ASSPSLNLMETQY
TRBJ1-5 TRBV7-6 few ASSLGSDQPQH
TRBJ2-7 TRBV18 medium-sized ASSLDRGKYEQY
TRBJ1-2 TRBV20-1 NA SAFRYGYT
TRBJ2-3 TRBV28 NA ASSYEIGGNTDTQY
TRBJ1-2 TRBV11-2 few ASSLGQLLGYT
TRBJ2-7 TRBV28 NA ASSERQPYEQY